This T cell receptor (beta chain) was obtained from a study of PD-1 and CTLA-4 blockade in melanoma. The germline V gene has CDR1 MNHEY and CDR2 SMNVEV (reference sequence). V lost 7 bases and J lost 4, with 14 bases in between. This CDR3 contains 14 residues. Method: immunoSEQ multiplex PCR; TCRdb's copy keeps in-frame clones and lacks some. The sample has about 28,000 clones, 85% to 95% seen once. The rearrangement uses TRBV27 and TRBJ2-1; possible D gene TRBD2, 6 bases. This clonotype was obtained from a human donor with melanoma. Here the sequenced sample was CD8+ T cells from peripheral blood, taken from a patient given anti-PD-1 treatment. The DNA of the CDR3 is TGTGCCAGCACCCAGACGGGACTTTACAATGAGCAGTTCTTC. It encodes CASTQTGLYNEQFF.